Presented here are 20 T cell receptor beta chains from one specimen sequenced in a study of cytomegalovirus exposure and HLA in healthy donors. The study ran its PCR with 60 Vbeta and 13 Jbeta primers. Only in-frame clones appear in the TCRdb table, and some are missing; sequencing was by immunoSEQ multiplex PCR. The sample lists about 90,000 clones, around 85% occurring once. Material for sequencing was PBMCs. The receptors were gathered from a man aged 18 to 29 in good health and CMV-seronegative.

The chain recombines TRBV7-6 with TRBJ2-2; 10 bases map to TRBD2. The CDR3 has 16 residues. V lost 4 bases, J lost 2 bases, and 4 bases stayed unmatched. From germline, CDR1 is SGHVS and CDR2 FNYEAQ. The CDR3 region is CASSSGLADNTGELFF. CDR3 coding DNA: TGTGCCAGCAGCTCCGGACTAGCGGACAACACCGGGGAGCTGTTTTTT.

The CDR3 DNA reads TGTGCCAGCAGCTTAGGGGTAGCGGGATCTAATGAGCAGTTCTTC. This codes for CASSLGVAGSNEQFF. J is TRBJ2-1 and V is TRBV7-3; 8 positions match TRBD2. Germline V CDR1 and CDR2: SGHTA, FQGTGA. V was pared by 2 bases and J by 7 bases, with 7 bases of the junction left unmatched. The CDR3 length is 15 residues.

This chain joins TRBV19 and TRBJ1-5; D is undetermined. Germline V gives CDR1 LNHDA, CDR2 SQIVND (reference sequence). With 6 bases removed from V and 4 bases from J, the gap between germline ends came to 13 bases. The CDR3 covers 14 residues. The CDR3 here is CASRLQVNNQPQHF. DNA for the CDR3: TGTGCCAGTAGACTACAAGTTAATAATCAGCCCCAGCATTTT.

The genes are TRBV4-1 and TRBJ1-1; D may be TRBD1 (5 bases). This CDR3 has 14 residues. V lost 4 bases, J lost 4 bases, and 13 bases lay in between. The germline V gene encodes CDR1 MGHRA and CDR2 YSYEKL. CDR3 protein: CASSLGTGVTEAFF. The CDR3, as DNA: TGCGCCAGCAGCCTCGGGACTGGGGTCACTGAAGCTTTCTTT.

The chain joins TRBV6-5 to TRBJ2-3; the D is unclear. The germline V gene encodes CDR1 MNHEY and CDR2 SVGAGI. This CDR3 has 14 amino acids. V lost 4 bases to trimming and J lost 0 bases, with 8 bases between them. CDR3 region: CASSFGLSTDTQYF. As DNA, the CDR3 is TGTGCCAGCAGTTTTGGCCTTAGCACAGATACGCAGTATTTT.

The rearrangement joins TRBV30 to TRBJ1-5; 10 positions agree with TRBD1. V was pared by 4 bases and J by 6 bases, with 15 bases of the junction left unmatched. The length of the CDR3 is 17 residues. Per the germline V gene, CDR1 is GTSNPN and CDR2 is SVGIG (reference sequence). The CDR3 here is CAWKLGGGQGGLQPQHF. For the CDR3, the DNA is TGTGCCTGGAAGCTCGGGGGAGGACAGGGGGGTCTTCAGCCCCAGCATTTT.

The chain recombines TRBV5-1 with TRBJ1-2; a possible D gene is TRBD1 (5 bases). Germline values: CDR1 SGHRS, CDR2 YFSETQ. This CDR3 spans 15 amino acids. Trimming left V 1 base short and J 6 bases short, with 16 bases between. This CDR3 reads CASSLIGSTQDGYTF. CDR3 nucleotides: TGCGCCAGCAGCTTGATTGGGTCGACACAGGATGGCTACACCTTC. Drawing the rest from reference TRBV5-1 and TRBJ1-2, the complete variable domain is KAGVTQTPRYLIKTRGQQVTLSCSPISGHRSVSWYQQTPGQGLQFLFEYFSETQRNKGNFPGRFSGRQFSNSRSEMNVSTLELGDSALYLCASSLIGSTQDGYTFGSGTRLTVV.

The chain uses TRBV29-1 and TRBJ2-7, with TRBD2 matching 12 bases. Germline trimming cut 2 bases from V and 6 bases from J; bases unmatched to any gene: 8. The V gene's germline CDR1 is SQVTM and CDR2 ANQGSEA. The length of the CDR3 is 15 residues. CDR3 amino acids: CSVEYLAGGPGEQYF. CDR3 nucleotide sequence: TGCAGCGTTGAATATCTAGCGGGAGGGCCGGGCGAGCAGTACTTC.

Worth noting for this clone: The same CDR3 also results from other DNA sequences found in this sample. CDR3 loop: CASSDSGQGVSNEQFF. CDR3 DNA: TGTGCCAGCAGTGACTCGGGGCAGGGTGTAAGCAATGAGCAGTTCTTC. The chain combines TRBV6-4 with TRBJ2-1, with D perhaps TRBD1 (5 bases). Trimming left V 0 bases short and J 6 bases short, with 15 bases between. This CDR3 contains 16 residues. The germline gives CDR1 MRHNA, CDR2 SNTAGT.

The J gene is TRBJ2-2, the V gene TRBV30; 14 nucleotides agree with TRBD2. The germline gives CDR1 GTSNPN, CDR2 SVGIG (reference sequence). V gave up 4 bases and J gave up 8 bases; unmatched junction bases: 6. The CDR3 length is 15 residues. The CDR3 region is CAWKGLAGVRGELFF. The DNA for the CDR3 is TGTGCCTGGAAGGGACTAGCGGGAGTAAGGGGGGAGCTGTTTTTT.

The chain is built from TRBV18 and TRBJ2-1, with D perhaps matching TRBD2 (5 bases). CDR1 and CDR2 (germline): KGHSH, LQKENI. The V end lost 4 bases, the J end lost 6 bases, and 7 bases lay between the germline ends. The CDR3 sequence is 12 residues long. Here the CDR3 DNA reads TGTGCCAGCTCACTCACTAGCAATGAGCAGTTCTTC. Translating it yields CASSLTSNEQFF.

The chain is built from TRBV5-6 and TRBJ1-1; 8 bases are shared with TRBD1. Germline V gene data show CDR1 as SGHDT and CDR2 as YYEEEE. V trimming: 0 bases; J trimming: 6 bases; junction bases outside the gene matches: 10. This CDR3 region has 16 residues. The CDR3: CASSLDRDRFAAEAFF. CDR3 DNA: TGTGCCAGCAGCTTGGACCGGGACAGGTTTGCGGCTGAAGCTTTCTTT. The variable domain in full, completed from reference TRBV5-6 and TRBJ1-1, reads DAGVTQSPTHLIKTRGQQVTLRCSPKSGHDTVSWYQQALGQGPQFIFQYYEEEERQRGNFPDRFSGHQFPNYSSELNVNALLLGDSALYLCASSLDRDRFAAEAFFGQGTRLTVV.

V gene TRBV30 combines with J gene TRBJ1-2; 7 bases align to TRBD1. CDR1 and CDR2 (germline): GTSNPN, SVGIG (reference sequence). The V gene end was trimmed by 1 base and the J gene end by 5 bases; junction bases not matched to a gene: 13. The CDR3 is 16 amino acids. The CDR3: CAWSAGTAELSYGYTF. In nucleotides, the CDR3 is TGTGCCTGGAGTGCCGGGACAGCGGAACTCTCTTATGGCTACACCTTC.

This chain connects TRBV7-9 to TRBJ1-2; no definite D call. With 3 bases removed from V and 8 bases from J, the gap between germline ends came to 13 bases. There are 13 residues in the CDR3. Per germline, CDR1 SEHNR and CDR2 FQNEAQ (reference sequence). The CDR3 DNA is TGTGCCAGCAGCTTGAGGCCAATAGAGGGCTACACCTTC. This encodes CASSLRPIEGYTF.

This chain joins TRBV7-8 and TRBJ1-2, with D unclear. Trimming removed 0 bases from V and 0 bases from J, with 8 bases in between. Germline V gene sequence: CDR1 SGHVS, CDR2 FQNEAQ. The CDR3 is 15 residues long. The CDR3 DNA follows: TGTGCCAGCAGCTTAGCCGCCGGTTCTAACTATGGCTACACCTTC. Its protein is CASSLAAGSNYGYTF.

The V and J genes are TRBV4-1 and TRBJ2-1; the match to TRBD2 covers 12 bases. Germline-derived CDR1 and CDR2 are MGHRA and YSYEKL. V shed 0 bases, J shed 6 bases, and the junction held 6 bases outside the gene matches. This CDR3 contains 17 residues. The CDR3 region is CASSQDRTSGTTNEQFF. In DNA form, the CDR3 reads TGCGCCAGCAGCCAAGATCGGACTAGCGGGACGACCAATGAGCAGTTCTTC.

This sequence joins TRBV5-1 and TRBJ2-3; 7 bases agree with TRBD2. CDR1 and CDR2 (germline): SGHRS, YFSETQ. This CDR3 comprises 14 residues. Trimming cost V 3 bases and J 6 bases; bases outside gene matches: 7. The CDR3 region is CASSSGLAADTQYF. In DNA, the CDR3 is TGCGCCAGCAGCTCGGGTCTAGCGGCCGATACGCAGTATTTT.

The V gene is TRBV27, the J gene TRBJ2-3, with 10 positions matching TRBD2. The germline V gene encodes CDR1 MNHEY and CDR2 SMNVEV (reference sequence). The V segment lost 8 bases and the J segment 1 base; nucleotides outside the gene matches: 3. The CDR3 has 14 amino acids. In DNA, the CDR3 is TGTGCCAGCCATGGGACTAGCGGCACAGATACGCAGTATTTT. Translated, it gives CASHGTSGTDTQYF.

The V gene is TRBV5-1, the J gene TRBJ2-2, with 12 bases fitting TRBD2. Germline V CDR1 and CDR2: SGHRS, YFSETQ. CDR3 length: 17 amino acids. V lost 1 base, J lost 6 bases, and 7 bases stayed unmatched. The CDR3 reads CASSLLRLAGEAGELFF. The CDR3 DNA reads TGCGCCAGCAGCTTGCTTCGACTAGCGGGAGAGGCCGGGGAGCTGTTTTTT.

The rearrangement links TRBV25-1 to TRBJ2-7; TRBD2 is a possible D gene (5 bases). Germline V gene data show CDR1 as MGHDK and CDR2 as SYGVNS. The CDR3 contains 14 residues. Trimming cost V 4 bases and J 0 bases, with 10 bases left between them. The CDR3 sequence: CASSVRLSSYEQYF. CDR3 in DNA: TGTGCCAGCAGTGTGAGACTAAGCTCCTACGAGCAGTACTTC.